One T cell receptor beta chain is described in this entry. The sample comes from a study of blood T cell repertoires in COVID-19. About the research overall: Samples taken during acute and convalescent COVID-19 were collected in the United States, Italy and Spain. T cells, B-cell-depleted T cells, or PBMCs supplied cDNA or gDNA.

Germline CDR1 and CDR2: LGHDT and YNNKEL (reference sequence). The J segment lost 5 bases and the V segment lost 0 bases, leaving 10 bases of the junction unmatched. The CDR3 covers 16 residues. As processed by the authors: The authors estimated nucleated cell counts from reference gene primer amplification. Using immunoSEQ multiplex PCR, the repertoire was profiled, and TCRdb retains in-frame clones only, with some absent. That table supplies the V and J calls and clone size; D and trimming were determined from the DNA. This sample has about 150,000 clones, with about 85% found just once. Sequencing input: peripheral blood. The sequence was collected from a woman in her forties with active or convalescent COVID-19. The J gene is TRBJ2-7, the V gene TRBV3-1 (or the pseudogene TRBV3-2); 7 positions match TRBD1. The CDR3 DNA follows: TGTGCCAGCAGCCAAGACCGGGACAGAGTATTCCACGAGCAGTACTTC. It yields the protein CASSQDRDRVFHEQYF.